This T cell receptor beta chain emerged from a study of OX40 agonist ivuxolimab in advanced cancers. Peripheral blood came from all dose cohorts at three timepoints. Using immunoSEQ multiplex PCR, the repertoire was profiled, and TCRdb retains in-frame clones only, with some absent. The data hold about 46,000 clones, with 91% observed a single time. Broader study findings: Determination of antigen specificity was not performed for the expanded peripheral T cells. Compared with CD4+, CD8+ T cells on average had more expanded clones.

About this clone itself: The antigen remains unidentified.

The ends were cut back, 3 bases at V and 4 bases at J, with 6 bases in the middle. This CDR3 has 13 residues. Germline values: CDR1 SGHAT, CDR2 FQNNGV. This sequence joins TRBV11-2 and TRBJ2-2; D gene uncertain. This TCR derives from an adult with an advanced solid tumor such as melanoma, head and neck, liver or kidney cancer. This specimen consisted of CD4+ or CD8+ T cells sorted from blood, obtained in a trial of the OX40 agonist ivuxolimab. Written as DNA, the CDR3 is TGTGCCAGCAGCTTTACGACCACCGGGGAGCTGTTTTTT. This codes for CASSFTTTGELFF.